This note documents a single T cell receptor (beta chain) sequence. In the authors' methods: Amplification of reference gene primers provided the estimated nucleated cell counts. Assay: immunoSEQ multiplex PCR; the TCRdb copy retains only in-frame clones and omits some. The V and J calls and clone size are taken from that table; D and trimming were inferred from the DNA. This sample carries 250,000 to 300,000 clones, around 78% of them seen once, and the ten largest clones take about 4.5%. The data are from a study of blood T cell repertoires in COVID-19. Study background: The analysed material was cDNA or gDNA that came from T cells, B-cell-depleted T cells, or PBMCs.

The sequenced material came from peripheral blood. This receptor was identified in a man aged 55 to 70 who had recovered from COVID-19.

CDR3 DNA sequence: TGTGCCAGCAGCCCTAAGGGCAGGGACGAGCAGTACTTC. The encoded protein is CASSPKGRDEQYF. The chain joins TRBV7-9 to TRBJ2-7; D may be TRBD1 (5 bases). The V gene lost 5 bases and the J gene lost 5 bases, with 13 bases spanning the gap. The CDR3 runs 13 residues. In germline, CDR1 is SEHNR, CDR2 FQNEAQ (reference sequence).